This is a list of T cell receptor beta chains from one sample in a study of T-cell reconstitution after alpha-beta-depleted transplantation in children. TCRdb re-analysed the PCR reads in MiXCR, keeping a single row per CDR3 protein. This table has hundreds of thousands of distinct CDR3 sequences, over 7.5% appearing once. The sample here was peripheral blood, taken 360 days after TCRalphabeta/CD19-depleted stem cell transplant. The receptors derive from a female patient aged 2-10 years who had a stem cell transplant for Fanconi anemia, so the T cells may come from the graft donor. Each CDR3 is given with its conserved first and last residue. D genes are given only for firm matches. Clone size, where shown, is once, few, many, or a class for clones that have expanded.

d_call: .
v_call: TRBV30
j_call: TRBJ2-3
clone_size: .
cdr3_aa: CAWRLVSFTDTQYF
cdr3_nt: TGTGCCTGGAGACTTGTGTCCTTCACAGATACGCAGTATTTT

d_call: TRBD2
v_call: TRBV10-3
j_call: TRBJ2-7
clone_size: .
cdr3_aa: CAISESIGTSVAIYEQYF
cdr3_nt: TGTGCCATCAGTGAGTCGATCGGGACTAGCGTAGCGATCTACGAGCAGTACTTC

d_call: .
v_call: TRBV27
j_call: TRBJ2-6
clone_size: many
cdr3_aa: CASSLSGFATGANVLTF
cdr3_nt: TGTGCCAGCAGTTTATCTGGGTTCGCGACTGGGGCCAACGTCCTGACTTTC

d_call: .
v_call: TRBV4-2
j_call: TRBJ2-7
clone_size: .
cdr3_aa: CASGLGPFYEQYF
cdr3_nt: TGTGCCAGCGGCCTCGGGCCTTTCTACGAGCAGTACTTC

d_call: TRBD2
v_call: TRBV11-2
j_call: TRBJ2-5
clone_size: .
cdr3_aa: CASSFGLAGGGIQETQYF
cdr3_nt: TGTGCCAGCAGCTTCGGACTAGCGGGGGGCGGGATCCAAGAGACCCAGTACTTC

d_call: .
v_call: TRBV28
j_call: TRBJ1-2
clone_size: many
cdr3_aa: CASSLPHSGQDYGYTF
cdr3_nt: TGTGCCAGCAGTTTGCCCCATTCCGGGCAGGACTATGGCTACACCTTC

d_call: TRBD2
v_call: TRBV9
j_call: TRBJ2-3
clone_size: many
cdr3_aa: CASSSSSGGPFPDTQYF
cdr3_nt: TGTGCCAGCAGCTCCTCCTCGGGGGGGCCATTTCCAGATACGCAGTATTTT

d_call: TRBD2
v_call: TRBV28
j_call: TRBJ2-7
clone_size: many
cdr3_aa: CASSFGTSGTYEQYF
cdr3_nt: TGTGCCAGCAGTTTCGGGACTAGCGGGACCTACGAGCAGTACTTC

d_call: .
v_call: TRBV7-2
j_call: TRBJ2-3
clone_size: many
cdr3_aa: CASTQRPANTQYF
cdr3_nt: TGTGCCAGCACCCAAAGGCCGGCAAATACGCAGTATTTT

d_call: TRBD2
v_call: TRBV7-9
j_call: TRBJ2-5
clone_size: .
cdr3_aa: CASTSPSGGARETQYF
cdr3_nt: TGTGCCAGCACCTCGCCTAGCGGGGGGGCGAGGGAGACCCAGTACTTC

d_call: .
v_call: TRBV20-1
j_call: TRBJ1-2
clone_size: few
cdr3_aa: CSASDGYGYTF
cdr3_nt: TGCAGTGCTAGTGACGGGTATGGCTACACCTTC

d_call: .
v_call: TRBV30
j_call: TRBJ2-3
clone_size: few
cdr3_aa: CAWMTVYHTDTQYF
cdr3_nt: TGTGCCTGGATGACAGTATACCACACAGATACGCAGTATTTT

d_call: .
v_call: TRBV4-2
j_call: TRBJ2-1
clone_size: many
cdr3_aa: CASSLLADSAGNEQFF
cdr3_nt: TGTGCCAGCAGCCTTTTGGCGGATTCAGCGGGCAATGAGCAGTTCTTC

d_call: .
v_call: TRBV4-2
j_call: TRBJ1-4
clone_size: .
cdr3_aa: CASSQDIKTNEKLFF
cdr3_nt: TGTGCCAGCAGCCAAGATATAAAAACTAATGAAAAACTGTTTTTT

d_call: .
v_call: TRBV7-3
j_call: TRBJ2-3
clone_size: many
cdr3_aa: CASSSGLGTDTQYF
cdr3_nt: TGTGCCAGCAGCTCGGGACTCGGCACAGATACGCAGTATTTT

d_call: .
v_call: TRBV20-1
j_call: TRBJ1-2
clone_size: .
cdr3_aa: CSAADTGGARTSGYTF
cdr3_nt: TGCAGTGCTGCAGATACCGGGGGGGCACGGACGTCTGGCTACACCTTC

d_call: .
v_call: TRBV7-9
j_call: TRBJ1-5
clone_size: many
cdr3_aa: CASSASWRSDQPQHF
cdr3_nt: TGTGCCAGCAGCGCATCGTGGAGGAGCGATCAGCCCCAGCATTTT

d_call: .
v_call: TRBV3-1
j_call: TRBJ2-4
clone_size: .
cdr3_aa: CASSQVGALNIQYF
cdr3_nt: TGTGCCAGCAGCCAAGTCGGGGCACTAAACATTCAGTACTTC

d_call: .
v_call: TRBV5-1
j_call: TRBJ2-5
clone_size: many
cdr3_aa: CASSSLSNQETQYF
cdr3_nt: TGCGCCAGCAGCTCCCTGTCGAACCAAGAGACCCAGTACTTC

d_call: TRBD1
v_call: TRBV20-1
j_call: TRBJ1-2
clone_size: few
cdr3_aa: CSPQGEVFSSNYGYTF
cdr3_nt: TGCAGTCCTCAGGGGGAGGTTTTTTCCTCCAACTATGGCTACACCTTC

d_call: TRBD2
v_call: TRBV7-9
j_call: TRBJ2-2
clone_size: many
cdr3_aa: CASSLLLATGELFF
cdr3_nt: TGTGCCAGCAGCTTACTACTAGCGACCGGGGAGCTGTTTTTT

d_call: .
v_call: TRBV4-2
j_call: TRBJ2-7
clone_size: many
cdr3_aa: CASSQDFSYDYEQYF
cdr3_nt: TGTGCCAGCAGCCAAGACTTCAGTTACGACTACGAGCAGTACTTC

d_call: .
v_call: TRBV5-4
j_call: TRBJ2-7
clone_size: few
cdr3_aa: CASSFPPSYEQYF
cdr3_nt: TGTGCCAGCAGCTTTCCCCCATCCTACGAGCAGTACTTC

d_call: TRBD1
v_call: TRBV10-3
j_call: TRBJ2-7
clone_size: many
cdr3_aa: CATSGQGSSYEQYF
cdr3_nt: TGTGCCACCTCGGGACAGGGATCCTCCTACGAGCAGTACTTC

d_call: TRBD1
v_call: TRBV6-1
j_call: TRBJ1-4
clone_size: .
cdr3_aa: CASRRQGGEKLFF
cdr3_nt: TGTGCCAGCAGACGACAGGGGGGTGAAAAACTGTTTTTT

d_call: .
v_call: TRBV5-1
j_call: TRBJ1-3
clone_size: .
cdr3_aa: CASSLGGVATGNTIYF
cdr3_nt: TGCGCCAGCAGCTTGGGTGGGGTGGCTACTGGAAACACCATATATTTT

d_call: .
v_call: TRBV5-4
j_call: TRBJ1-6
clone_size: .
cdr3_aa: CASSLAADSLLPLHF
cdr3_nt: TGTGCCAGCAGCTTAGCGGCGGACAGCCTACTGCCCCTCCACTTT

d_call: .
v_call: TRBV4-1
j_call: TRBJ2-1
clone_size: many
cdr3_aa: CASSLPGVPIYNEQFF
cdr3_nt: TGCGCCAGCAGCCTCCCCGGGGTACCGATCTACAATGAGCAGTTCTTC

d_call: .
v_call: TRBV7-9
j_call: TRBJ1-2
clone_size: few
cdr3_aa: CASSLARGGYTF
cdr3_nt: TGTGCCAGCAGCTTAGCGAGGGGTGGCTACACCTTC

d_call: .
v_call: TRBV5-1
j_call: TRBJ2-3
clone_size: many
cdr3_aa: CASSSLASPTDTQYF
cdr3_nt: TGCGCCAGCAGCTCACTAGCTTCACCCACAGATACGCAGTATTTT

d_call: TRBD2
v_call: TRBV3-1
j_call: TRBJ2-1
clone_size: few
cdr3_aa: CASRLSGGNYNEQFF
cdr3_nt: TGTGCCAGCAGACTTAGCGGGGGGAATTACAATGAGCAGTTCTTC

d_call: .
v_call: TRBV24-1
j_call: TRBJ2-1
clone_size: many
cdr3_aa: CATSDLGEQFF
cdr3_nt: TGTGCCACCAGTGATTTGGGGGAGCAGTTCTTC

d_call: .
v_call: TRBV12-3/TRBV12-4
j_call: TRBJ2-3
clone_size: many
cdr3_aa: CASTSTDTQYF
cdr3_nt: TGTGCCAGCACAAGCACAGATACGCAGTATTTT

d_call: TRBD1
v_call: TRBV18
j_call: TRBJ1-5
clone_size: .
cdr3_aa: CASSLGSSGGDQPQHF
cdr3_nt: TGTGCCAGCTCACTCGGAAGTTCAGGGGGGGATCAGCCCCAGCATTTT

d_call: TRBD1
v_call: TRBV7-3
j_call: TRBJ2-2
clone_size: few
cdr3_aa: CASSLTQGAMAGELFF
cdr3_nt: TGTGCCAGCAGCTTAACGCAGGGGGCGATGGCCGGGGAGCTGTTTTTT

d_call: TRBD1
v_call: TRBV3-1
j_call: TRBJ2-7
clone_size: .
cdr3_aa: CASRRTGDGSYEQYF
cdr3_nt: TGTGCCAGCAGGAGGACAGGGGACGGGTCCTACGAGCAGTACTTC

d_call: .
v_call: TRBV9
j_call: TRBJ1-2
clone_size: many
cdr3_aa: CASSVHREEVYYGYTF
cdr3_nt: TGTGCCAGCAGCGTACACAGGGAGGAGGTGTACTATGGCTACACCTTC

d_call: TRBD1
v_call: TRBV5-1
j_call: TRBJ2-2
clone_size: .
cdr3_aa: CASSPGTGVKFTGELFF
cdr3_nt: TGCGCCAGCAGCCCAGGGACAGGGGTGAAATTCACCGGGGAGCTGTTTTTT

d_call: .
v_call: TRBV7-2
j_call: TRBJ1-1
clone_size: many
cdr3_aa: CASSLVWGNTEAFF
cdr3_nt: TGTGCCAGCAGCTTAGTGTGGGGGAACACTGAAGCTTTCTTT

d_call: .
v_call: TRBV6-2/TRBV6-3
j_call: TRBJ1-1
clone_size: few
cdr3_aa: CASSDRKGNTEAFF
cdr3_nt: TGTGCCAGCAGTGACAGGAAAGGGAACACTGAAGCTTTCTTT

d_call: .
v_call: TRBV5-1
j_call: TRBJ2-3
clone_size: few
cdr3_aa: CASSLSGAGGTDTQYF
cdr3_nt: TGCGCCAGCAGCTTGTCAGGCGCCGGGGGCACAGATACGCAGTATTTT

d_call: TRBD2
v_call: TRBV11-3
j_call: TRBJ2-3
clone_size: few
cdr3_aa: CASSPVLAGFTDTQYF
cdr3_nt: TGTGCCAGCAGCCCCGTCCTAGCGGGCTTCACAGATACGCAGTATTTT

d_call: .
v_call: TRBV7-2
j_call: TRBJ1-5
clone_size: few
cdr3_aa: CASSRANNQPQHF
cdr3_nt: TGTGCCAGCAGCCGGGCCAACAATCAGCCCCAGCATTTT

d_call: .
v_call: TRBV7-2
j_call: TRBJ2-3
clone_size: .
cdr3_aa: CASSLAFRGRASRDTQYF
cdr3_nt: TGTGCCAGCAGCTTAGCCTTTCGGGGCAGGGCCTCCAGGGATACGCAGTATTTT

d_call: TRBD1
v_call: TRBV14
j_call: TRBJ1-1
clone_size: .
cdr3_aa: CASSQGPLTGKWGTEAFF
cdr3_nt: TGTGCCAGCAGCCAAGGCCCCTTGACAGGGAAGTGGGGCACTGAAGCTTTCTTT